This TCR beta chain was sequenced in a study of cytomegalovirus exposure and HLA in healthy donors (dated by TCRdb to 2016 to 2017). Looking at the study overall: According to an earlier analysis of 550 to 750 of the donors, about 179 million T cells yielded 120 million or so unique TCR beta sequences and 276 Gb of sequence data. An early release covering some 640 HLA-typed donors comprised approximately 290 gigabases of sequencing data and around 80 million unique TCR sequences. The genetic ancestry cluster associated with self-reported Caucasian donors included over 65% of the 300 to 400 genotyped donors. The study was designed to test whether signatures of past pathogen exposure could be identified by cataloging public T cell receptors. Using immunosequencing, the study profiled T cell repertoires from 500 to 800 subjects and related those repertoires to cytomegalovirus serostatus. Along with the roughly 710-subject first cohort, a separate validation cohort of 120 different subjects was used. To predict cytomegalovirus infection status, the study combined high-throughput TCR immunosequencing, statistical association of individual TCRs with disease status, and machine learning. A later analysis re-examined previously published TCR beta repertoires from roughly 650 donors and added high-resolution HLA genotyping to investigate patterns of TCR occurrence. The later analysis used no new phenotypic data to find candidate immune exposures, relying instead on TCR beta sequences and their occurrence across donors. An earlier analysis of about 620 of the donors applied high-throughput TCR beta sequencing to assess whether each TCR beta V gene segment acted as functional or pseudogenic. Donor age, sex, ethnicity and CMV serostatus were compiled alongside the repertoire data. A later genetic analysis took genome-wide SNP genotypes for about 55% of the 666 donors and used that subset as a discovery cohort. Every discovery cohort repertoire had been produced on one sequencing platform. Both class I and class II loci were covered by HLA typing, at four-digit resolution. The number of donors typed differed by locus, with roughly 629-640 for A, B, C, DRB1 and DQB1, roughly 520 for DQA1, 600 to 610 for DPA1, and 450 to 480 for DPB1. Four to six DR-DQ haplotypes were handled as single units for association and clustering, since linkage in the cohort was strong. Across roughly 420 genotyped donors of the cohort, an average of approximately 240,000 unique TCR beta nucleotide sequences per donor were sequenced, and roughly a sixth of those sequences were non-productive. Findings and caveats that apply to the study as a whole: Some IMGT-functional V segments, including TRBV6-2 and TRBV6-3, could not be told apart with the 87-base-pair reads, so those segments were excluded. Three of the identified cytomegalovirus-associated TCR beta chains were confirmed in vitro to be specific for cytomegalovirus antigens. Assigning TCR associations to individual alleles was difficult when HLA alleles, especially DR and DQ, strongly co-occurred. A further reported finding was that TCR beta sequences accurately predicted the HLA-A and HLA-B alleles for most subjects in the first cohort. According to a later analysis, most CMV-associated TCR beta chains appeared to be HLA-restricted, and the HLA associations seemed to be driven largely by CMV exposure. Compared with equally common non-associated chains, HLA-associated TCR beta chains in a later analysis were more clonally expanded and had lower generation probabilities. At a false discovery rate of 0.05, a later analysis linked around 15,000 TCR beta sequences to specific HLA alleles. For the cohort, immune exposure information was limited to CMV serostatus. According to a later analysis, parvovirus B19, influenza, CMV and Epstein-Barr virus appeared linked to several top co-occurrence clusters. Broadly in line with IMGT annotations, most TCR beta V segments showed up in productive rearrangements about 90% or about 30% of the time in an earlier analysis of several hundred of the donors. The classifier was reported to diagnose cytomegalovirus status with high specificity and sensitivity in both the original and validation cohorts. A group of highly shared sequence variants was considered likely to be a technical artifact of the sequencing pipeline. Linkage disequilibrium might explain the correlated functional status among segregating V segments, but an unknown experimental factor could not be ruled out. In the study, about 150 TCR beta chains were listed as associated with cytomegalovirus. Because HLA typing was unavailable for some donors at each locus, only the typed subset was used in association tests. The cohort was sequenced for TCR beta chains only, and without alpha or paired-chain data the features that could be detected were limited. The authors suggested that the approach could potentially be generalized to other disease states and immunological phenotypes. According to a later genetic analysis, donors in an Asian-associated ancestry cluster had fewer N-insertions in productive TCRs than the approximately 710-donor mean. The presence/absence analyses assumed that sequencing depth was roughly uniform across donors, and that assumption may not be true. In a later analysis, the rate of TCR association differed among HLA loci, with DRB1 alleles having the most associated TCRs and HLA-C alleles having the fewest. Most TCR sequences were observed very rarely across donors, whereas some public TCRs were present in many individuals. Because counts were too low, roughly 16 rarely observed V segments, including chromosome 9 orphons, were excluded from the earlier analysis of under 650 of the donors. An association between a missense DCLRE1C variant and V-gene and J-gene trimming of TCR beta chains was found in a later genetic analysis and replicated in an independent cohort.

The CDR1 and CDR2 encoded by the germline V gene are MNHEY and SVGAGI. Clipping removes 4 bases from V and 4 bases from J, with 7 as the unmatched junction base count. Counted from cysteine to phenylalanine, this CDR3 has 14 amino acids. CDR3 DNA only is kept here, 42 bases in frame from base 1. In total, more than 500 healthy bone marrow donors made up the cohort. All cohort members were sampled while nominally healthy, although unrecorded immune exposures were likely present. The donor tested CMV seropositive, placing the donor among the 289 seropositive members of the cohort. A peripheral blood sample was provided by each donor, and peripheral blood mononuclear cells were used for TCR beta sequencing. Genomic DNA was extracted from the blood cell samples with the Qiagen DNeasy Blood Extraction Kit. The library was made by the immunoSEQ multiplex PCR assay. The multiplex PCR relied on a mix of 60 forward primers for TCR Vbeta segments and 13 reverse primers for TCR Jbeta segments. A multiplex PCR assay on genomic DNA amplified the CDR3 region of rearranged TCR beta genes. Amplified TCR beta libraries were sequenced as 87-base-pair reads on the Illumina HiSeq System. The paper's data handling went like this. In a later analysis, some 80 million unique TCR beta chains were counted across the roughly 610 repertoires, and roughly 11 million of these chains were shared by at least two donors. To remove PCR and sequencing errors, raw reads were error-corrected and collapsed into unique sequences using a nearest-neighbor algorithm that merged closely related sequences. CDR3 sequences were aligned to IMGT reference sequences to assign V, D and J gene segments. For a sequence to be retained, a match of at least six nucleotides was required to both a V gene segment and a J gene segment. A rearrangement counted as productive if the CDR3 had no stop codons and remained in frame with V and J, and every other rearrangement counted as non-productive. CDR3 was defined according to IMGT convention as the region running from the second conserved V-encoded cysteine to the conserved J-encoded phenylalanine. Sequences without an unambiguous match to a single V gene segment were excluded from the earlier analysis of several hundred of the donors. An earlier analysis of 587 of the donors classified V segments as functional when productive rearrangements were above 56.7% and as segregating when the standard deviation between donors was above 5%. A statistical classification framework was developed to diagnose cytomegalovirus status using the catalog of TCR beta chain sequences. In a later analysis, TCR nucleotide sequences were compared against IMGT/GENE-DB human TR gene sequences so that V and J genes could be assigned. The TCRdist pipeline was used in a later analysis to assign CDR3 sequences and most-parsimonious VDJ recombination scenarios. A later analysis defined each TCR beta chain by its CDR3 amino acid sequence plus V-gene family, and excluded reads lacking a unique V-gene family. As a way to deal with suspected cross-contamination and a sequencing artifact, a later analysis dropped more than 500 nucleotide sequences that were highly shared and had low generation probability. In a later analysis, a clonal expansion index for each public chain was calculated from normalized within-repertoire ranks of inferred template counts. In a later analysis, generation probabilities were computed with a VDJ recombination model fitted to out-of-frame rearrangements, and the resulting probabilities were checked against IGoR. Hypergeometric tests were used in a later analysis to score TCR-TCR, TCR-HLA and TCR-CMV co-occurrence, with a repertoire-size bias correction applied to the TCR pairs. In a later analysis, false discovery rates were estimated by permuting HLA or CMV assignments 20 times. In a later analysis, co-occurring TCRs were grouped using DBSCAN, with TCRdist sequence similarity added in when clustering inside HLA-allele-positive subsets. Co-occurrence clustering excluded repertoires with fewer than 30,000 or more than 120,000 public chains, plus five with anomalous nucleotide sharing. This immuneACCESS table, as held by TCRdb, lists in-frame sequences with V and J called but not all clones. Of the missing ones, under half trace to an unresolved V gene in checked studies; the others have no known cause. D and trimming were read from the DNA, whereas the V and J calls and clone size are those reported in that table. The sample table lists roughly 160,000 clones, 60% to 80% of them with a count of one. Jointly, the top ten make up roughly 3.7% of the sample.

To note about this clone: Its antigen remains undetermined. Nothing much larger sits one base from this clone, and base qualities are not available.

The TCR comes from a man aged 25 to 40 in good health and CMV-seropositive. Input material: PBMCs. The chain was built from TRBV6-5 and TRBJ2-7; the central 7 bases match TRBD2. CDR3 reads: CASSSPGGGYEQYF. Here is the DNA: TGTGCCAGCAGTTCTCCGGGGGGTGGGTACGAGCAGTACTTC.